One sample yielded the 19 T cell receptor beta chains listed below, sequenced in a study of human T cells and chemical hapten exposure. TCRdb reprocessed the RACE reads with MiXCR, giving one entry per CDR3 protein. Among roughly 120,000 distinct CDR3 sequences listed, over 10% were seen once. The time point: patch test 1, 2 weeks after DPC sensitization. As for treatment: therapeutic diphenylcyclopropenone sensitization with weekly scalp DPC. Sequenced here: whole blood, sampled in connection with sensitization to the hapten diphenylcyclopropenone (DPC). These receptors all come from a woman aged 50 to 65 with alopecia areata. Some clones in this sample may be carry-over from other donors' samples.

This clonotype showed up just a few times. The chain is built from TRBV11-2 and TRBJ2-5; D ambiguous. Germline CDR1 SGHAT, CDR2 FQNNGV. The V end lost 2 bases, the J end lost 4 bases, and 11 bases lay between the germline ends. The CDR3 loop spans 14 amino acids. The DNA of the CDR3 is TGTGCCAGCAGCTTATCCGTAGTATCAGAGACCCAGTACTTC. Translation gives CASSLSVVSETQYF. The variable domain in full, with the rest retrieved from reference TRBV11-2 and TRBJ2-5, is EAGVAQSPRYKIIEKRQSVAFWCNPISGHATLYWYQQILGQGPKLLIQFQNNGVVDDSQLPKDRFSAERLKGVDSTLKIQPAKLEDSAVYLCASSLSVVSETQYFGPGTRLLVL.

V is TRBV12-3 or TRBV12-4 and J is TRBJ2-3; D not certain. Trimming took 3 bases from V and 5 from J, leaving 9 bases between them. The CDR3 loop spans 13 amino acids. CDR3 coding DNA: TGTGCCAGCAGTTTCGACGGTGGAGATACGCAGTATTTT. It specifies CASSFDGGDTQYF.

This clonotype came up many times. J is TRBJ2-7 and V is TRBV5-1, with TRBD1 as a possible D gene (6 bases). V lost 3 bases, J lost 0 bases, and 19 bases lay in between. This CDR3 has 17 amino acids. From germline, CDR1 is SGHRS and CDR2 YFSETQ. In DNA form, the CDR3 reads TGCGCCAGCAGCTCTCAACCACGGGACAAATTCTCCTACGAGCAGTACTTC. It translates to CASSSQPRDKFSYEQYF.

CDR3 residues: CASSQDAGSGNTIYF. The DNA for the CDR3 is TGTGCCAGCAGCCAAGATGCAGGCTCTGGAAACACCATATATTTT. This chain uses TRBV3-1 with TRBJ1-3; no firm D call. The CDR3 sequence is 15 residues long. Germline CDR1 LGHDT, CDR2 YNNKEL (reference sequence). V lost 0 bases, J lost 0 bases, and 6 bases lay in between.

This rearrangement joins TRBV7-9 to TRBJ2-1; a possible D gene is TRBD2 (5 bases). Germline CDR1 and CDR2: SEHNR and FQNEAQ (reference sequence). The CDR3 has 17 amino acids. V was pared by 2 bases and J by 4 bases, with 18 bases between. The CDR3 reads CASSLSTGRGPYNEQFF. The CDR3 region has the DNA TGTGCCAGCAGCTTATCAACCGGTCGAGGGCCTTACAATGAGCAGTTCTTC.

The V and J genes are TRBV12-3 or TRBV12-4 and TRBJ2-7; D possibly corresponds to TRBD2 (6 bases). This CDR3 is 16 amino acids long. V lost 3 bases, J lost 2 bases, and 17 bases lay in between. The CDR3 DNA is TGTGCCAGCAGTTTGTTAGAGGGAGGCCCTACCTACGAGCAGTACTTC. As protein: CASSLLEGGPTYEQYF.

The rearrangement uses TRBV5-8 and TRBJ1-1; D is possibly TRBD1 (6 bases). The CDR3 is made up of 15 amino acids. From germline, CDR1 is SGHTS and CDR2 YDEGEE. V gave up 0 bases and J gave up 4 bases, with 13 bases separating them. The CDR3 protein is CASSLETGRATEAFF. The CDR3 DNA follows: TGTGCCAGCAGCTTGGAAACAGGGAGGGCCACTGAAGCTTTCTTT. Filled out from reference TRBV5-8 and TRBJ1-1, the complete variable domain reads EAGVTQSPTHLIKTRGQQATLRCSPISGHTSVYWYQQALGLGLQFLLWYDEGEERNRGNFPPRFSGRQFPNYSSELNVNALELEDSALYLCASSLETGRATEAFFGQGTRLTVV.

The V and J genes are TRBV18 and TRBJ1-6, with 12 bases lining up with TRBD1. The V and J ends lost 6 bases and 9 bases, in that order; junction bases with no gene match: 3. The CDR3 has 14 amino acids. CDR1 and CDR2 from the germline V gene are KGHSH and LQKENI. CDR3 bases: TGTGCCAGCTCTGGGGACAGGGGGCTTTCACCCCTCCACTTT. Protein: CASSGDRGLSPLHF.

This clonotype was observed many times. The rearrangement joins TRBV20-1 to TRBJ1-1, with D possibly being TRBD1 (5 bases). CDR1 is DFQATT and CDR2 is SNEGSKA in the germline V gene (reference sequence). The CDR3 loop spans 11 amino acids. Trimming stripped 5 bases from V and 6 bases from J, with 10 bases between. CDR3 sequence (DNA): TGCAGTGCTTCCCCGACAGCTGAAGCTTTCTTT. Translating it yields CSASPTAEAFF.

This clonotype was observed a handful of times. The chain employs TRBV18 and TRBJ2-6; D uncertain. Germline loops: CDR1 KGHSH, CDR2 LQKENI. Trimming took 3 bases from V and 0 from J, leaving 9 bases between them. This CDR3 is built from 16 residues. In nucleotides, the CDR3 is TGTGCCAGCTCACCGCCACGTTACTCTGGGGCCAACGTCCTGACTTTC. Translated: CASSPPRYSGANVLTF.

This clonotype was counted ten times or more. This rearrangement joins TRBV7-9 to TRBJ2-7, with D perhaps matching TRBD1 or TRBD2 (5 bases each). This CDR3 is 14 amino acids long. Trimming pared 6 bases from V and 2 bases from J, leaving 14 bases between. In germline, CDR1 is SEHNR, CDR2 FQNEAQ (reference sequence). CDR3 residues: CASSTGTDTYEQYF. CDR3 DNA sequence: TGTGCCAGCAGTACCGGGACGGACACCTACGAGCAGTACTTC. Variable domain in full (rest from reference TRBV7-9 and TRBJ2-7): DTGVSQNPRHKITKRGQNVTFRCDPISEHNRLYWYRQTLGQGPEFLTYFQNEAQLEKSRLLSDRFSAERPKGSFSTLEIQRTEQGDSAMYLCASSTGTDTYEQYFGPGTRLTVT.

This clonotype was seen many times. V and J are TRBV6-2 or TRBV6-3 and TRBJ2-7; TRBD1 agrees at 9 bases. The CDR3 loop spans 15 amino acids. The V segment lost 7 bases and the J segment 0 bases; nucleotides outside the gene matches: 7. Germline CDR1 is MNHEY and CDR2 is SVGEGT. The DNA for the CDR3 is TGTGCCAGCAACTCCGGGACAGGGAGCTCCTACGAGCAGTACTTC. Translated, it gives CASNSGTGSSYEQYF.

The table lists this clonotype with many counts. The chain links TRBV6-6 to TRBJ2-2; a possible D gene is TRBD2 (6 bases). With 5 bases removed from V and 5 bases from J, the gap between germline ends came to 12 bases. This CDR3 spans 14 amino acids. Germline CDR1 reads MNHNY; CDR2 reads SVGAGI (reference sequence). CDR3 nucleotides: TGTGCCAGCAGTGGGACTGCTTGGACCGGGGAGCTGTTTTTT. It yields the protein CASSGTAWTGELFF.

The chain couples TRBV4-1 to TRBJ2-7; no definite D call. Germline CDR1 MGHRA, CDR2 YSYEKL. The CDR3 consists of 14 residues. V gave up 2 bases and J gave up 4 bases, with 12 bases separating them. CDR3 coding DNA: TGCGCCAGCAGCCAACGTGGGATTGGGTACGAGCAGTACTTC. This encodes CASSQRGIGYEQYF.

This clonotype was seen many times. This chain connects TRBV7-2 to TRBJ2-7; 7 bases fit TRBD2. Trimming at V came to 7 bases and at J to 2 bases, leaving 8 bases not matched to a gene. Germline CDR1 reads SGHTA; CDR2 reads FQGNSA. CDR3 length equals 14 residues. The CDR3 nucleotides read TGTGCCAGCACCCGCGGGAGTTCCACCTACGAGCAGTACTTC. Translation: CASTRGSSTYEQYF.

The genes are TRBV9 and TRBJ1-5, with 8 bases fitting TRBD1. The CDR3 has 15 residues. J was trimmed by 1 base and V by 0 bases; bases with no gene match: 0. Germline V gene lookup returns CDR1 SGDLS and CDR2 YYNGEE. The CDR3 nucleotides read TGTGCCAGCAGCGTAGGGACAGGGAGCAATCAGCCCCAGCATTTT. Its translation is CASSVGTGSNQPQHF.

This clonotype was seen at least ten times. The chain couples TRBV12-3 or TRBV12-4 to TRBJ2-1; D gene uncertain. V gave up 6 bases and J gave up 7 bases, with 13 bases separating them. The CDR3 has 13 amino acids. CDR3 sequence: CASRNGPANEQFF. In DNA, the CDR3 is TGTGCCAGCAGAAACGGCCCGGCGAATGAGCAGTTCTTC.

This clonotype was counted ten times or more. This rearrangement joins TRBV7-9 to TRBJ1-1; D is perhaps TRBD1 (6 bases). The CDR3 is 13 residues long. Germline V gene data show CDR1 as SEHNR and CDR2 as FQNEAQ (reference sequence). Trimming removed 2 bases from V and 8 bases from J, with 12 bases in between. The CDR3 bases are TGTGCCAGCAGCTTACTAGGGACACAAGAAGCTTTCTTT. This sequence encodes CASSLLGTQEAFF.

This clonotype was observed a few times. This chain uses TRBV7-9 with TRBJ2-3, with 11 bases lining up with TRBD2. V shed 5 bases and J 5 bases; nucleotides not matched to a gene: 9. Germline V lookup: CDR1 SEHNR, CDR2 FQNEAQ (reference sequence). CDR3 length: 16 residues. The DNA for the CDR3 is TGTGCCAGCAGCCCAATAGCGGGAGGGCCGGGAGATACGCAGTATTTT. Protein sequence: CASSPIAGGPGDTQYF.